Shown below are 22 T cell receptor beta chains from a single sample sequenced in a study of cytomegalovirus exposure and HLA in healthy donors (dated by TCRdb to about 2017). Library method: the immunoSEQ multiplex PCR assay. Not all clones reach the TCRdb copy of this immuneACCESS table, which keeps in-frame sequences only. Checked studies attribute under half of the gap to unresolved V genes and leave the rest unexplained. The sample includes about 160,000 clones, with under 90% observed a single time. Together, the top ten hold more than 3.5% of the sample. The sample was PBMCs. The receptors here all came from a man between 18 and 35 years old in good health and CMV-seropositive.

The CDR3: CASSDGTSGRTDTQYF. In DNA form, the CDR3 reads TGTGCCAGCAGTGACGGGACTAGCGGGAGGACAGATACGCAGTATTTT. The gene calls are TRBV25-1 and TRBJ2-3; TRBD2 agrees at 15 bases. The ends lost 3 bases at V and 3 bases at J; junction bases unmatched: 1. Germline V CDR1 and CDR2: MGHDK, SYGVNS. The CDR3 sequence is 16 residues long.

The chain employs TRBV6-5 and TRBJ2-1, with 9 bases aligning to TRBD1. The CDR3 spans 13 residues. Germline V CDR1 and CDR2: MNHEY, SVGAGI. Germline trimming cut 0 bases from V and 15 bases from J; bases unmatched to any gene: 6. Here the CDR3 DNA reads TGTGCCAGCAGTTACTCCGGGACAGGGAGGGTGTTCTTC. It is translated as CASSYSGTGRVFF.

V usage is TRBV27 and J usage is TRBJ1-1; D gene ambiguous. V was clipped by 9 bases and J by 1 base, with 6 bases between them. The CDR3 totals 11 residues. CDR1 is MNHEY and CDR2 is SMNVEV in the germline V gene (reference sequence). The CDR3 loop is CASRQNTEAFF. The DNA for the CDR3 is TGTGCCAGTCGACAGAACACTGAAGCTTTCTTT.

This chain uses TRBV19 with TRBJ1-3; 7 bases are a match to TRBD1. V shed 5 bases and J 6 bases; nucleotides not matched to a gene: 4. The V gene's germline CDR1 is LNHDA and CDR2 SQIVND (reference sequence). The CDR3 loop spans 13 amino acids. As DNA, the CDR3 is TGTGCCAGTAGTCCTGACAGGGCAAACACCATATATTTT. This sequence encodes CASSPDRANTIYF.

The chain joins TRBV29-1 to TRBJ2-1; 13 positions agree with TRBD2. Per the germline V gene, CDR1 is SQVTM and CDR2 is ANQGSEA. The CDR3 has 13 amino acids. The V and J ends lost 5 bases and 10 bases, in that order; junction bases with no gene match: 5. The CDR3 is CSVRTSGRWEQFF. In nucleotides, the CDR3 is TGCAGCGTTAGGACTAGCGGGAGATGGGAGCAGTTCTTC.

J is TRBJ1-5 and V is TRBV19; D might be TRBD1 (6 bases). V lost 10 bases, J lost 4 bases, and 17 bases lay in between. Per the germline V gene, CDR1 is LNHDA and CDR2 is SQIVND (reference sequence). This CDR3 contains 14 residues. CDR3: CATSLDSPNQPQHF. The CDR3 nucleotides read TGTGCCACCTCTTTGGACAGCCCTAATCAGCCCCAGCATTTT.

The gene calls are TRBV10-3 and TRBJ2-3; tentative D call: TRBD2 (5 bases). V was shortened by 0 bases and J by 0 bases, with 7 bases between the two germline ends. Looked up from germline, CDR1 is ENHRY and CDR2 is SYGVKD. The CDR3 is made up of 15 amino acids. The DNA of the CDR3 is TGTGCCATCAGTGAGTCTGGCGGGAGCACAGATACGCAGTATTTT. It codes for CAISESGGSTDTQYF.

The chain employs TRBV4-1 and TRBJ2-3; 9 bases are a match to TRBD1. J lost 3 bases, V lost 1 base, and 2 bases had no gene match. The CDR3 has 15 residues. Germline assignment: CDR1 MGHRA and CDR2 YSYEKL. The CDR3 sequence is CASSQVGTGTDTQYF. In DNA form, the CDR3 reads TGCGCCAGCAGCCAAGTGGGGACAGGGACAGATACGCAGTATTTT.

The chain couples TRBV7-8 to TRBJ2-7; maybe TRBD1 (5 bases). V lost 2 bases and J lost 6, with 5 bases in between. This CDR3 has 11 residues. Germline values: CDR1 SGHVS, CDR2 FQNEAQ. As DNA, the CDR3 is TGTGCCAGCAGCTTAACAGGCGAGCAGTACTTC. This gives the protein CASSLTGEQYF. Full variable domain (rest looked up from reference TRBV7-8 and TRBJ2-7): GAGVSQSPRYKVAKRGQDVALRCDPISGHVSLFWYQQALGQGPEFLTYFQNEAQLDKSGLPSDRFFAERPEGSVSTLKIQRTQQEDSAVYLCASSLTGEQYFGPGTRLTVT.

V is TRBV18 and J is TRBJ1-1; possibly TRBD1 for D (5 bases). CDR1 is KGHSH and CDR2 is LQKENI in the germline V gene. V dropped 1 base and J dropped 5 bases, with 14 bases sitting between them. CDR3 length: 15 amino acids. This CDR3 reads CASSPLSREGTEAFF. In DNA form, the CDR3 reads TGTGCCAGCTCACCACTCTCCAGGGAAGGGACTGAAGCTTTCTTT.

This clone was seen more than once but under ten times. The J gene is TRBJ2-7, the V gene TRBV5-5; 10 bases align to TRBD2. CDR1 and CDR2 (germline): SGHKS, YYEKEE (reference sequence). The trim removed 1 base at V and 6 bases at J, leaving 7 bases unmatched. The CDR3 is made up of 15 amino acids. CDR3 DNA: TGTGCCAGCAGCTTGAGCCCGGTAGCGGGAGGCGAGCAGTACTTC. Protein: CASSLSPVAGGEQYF.

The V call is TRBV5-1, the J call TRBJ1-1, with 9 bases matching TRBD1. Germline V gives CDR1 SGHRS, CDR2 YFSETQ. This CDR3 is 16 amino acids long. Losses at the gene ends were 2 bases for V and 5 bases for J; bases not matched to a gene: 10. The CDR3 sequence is CASSLARRDRVTEAFF. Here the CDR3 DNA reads TGCGCCAGCAGCTTAGCACGCCGGGACAGGGTGACTGAAGCTTTCTTT.

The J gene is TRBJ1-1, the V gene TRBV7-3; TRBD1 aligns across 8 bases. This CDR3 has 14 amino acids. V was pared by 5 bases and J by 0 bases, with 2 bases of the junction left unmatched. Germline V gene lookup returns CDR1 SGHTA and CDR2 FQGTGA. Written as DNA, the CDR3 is TGTGCCAGCAGCGGGACAGGTATGAACACTGAAGCTTTCTTT. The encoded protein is CASSGTGMNTEAFF.

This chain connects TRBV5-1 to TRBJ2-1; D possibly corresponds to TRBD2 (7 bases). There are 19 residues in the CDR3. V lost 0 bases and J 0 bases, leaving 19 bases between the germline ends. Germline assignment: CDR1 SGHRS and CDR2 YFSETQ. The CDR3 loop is CASSLEGRRGASSYNEQFF. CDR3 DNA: TGCGCCAGCAGCTTGGAGGGCAGACGGGGGGCGAGCTCCTACAATGAGCAGTTCTTC.

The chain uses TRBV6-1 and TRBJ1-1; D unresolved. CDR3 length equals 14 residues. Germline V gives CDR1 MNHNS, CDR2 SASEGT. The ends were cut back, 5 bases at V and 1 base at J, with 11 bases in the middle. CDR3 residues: CASSLAGQNTEAFF. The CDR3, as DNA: TGTGCCAGCAGTCTTGCAGGCCAGAACACTGAAGCTTTCTTT.

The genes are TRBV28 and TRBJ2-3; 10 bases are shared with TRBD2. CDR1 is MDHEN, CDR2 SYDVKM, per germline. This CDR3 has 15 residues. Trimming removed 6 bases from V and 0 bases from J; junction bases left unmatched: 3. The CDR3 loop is CASSPLAGSTDTQYF. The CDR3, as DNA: TGTGCCAGCAGCCCACTAGCGGGGAGCACAGATACGCAGTATTTT.

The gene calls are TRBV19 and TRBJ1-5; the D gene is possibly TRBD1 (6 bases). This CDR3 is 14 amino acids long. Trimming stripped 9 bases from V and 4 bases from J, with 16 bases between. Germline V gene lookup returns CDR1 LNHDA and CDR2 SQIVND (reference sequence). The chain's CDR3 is CASLRAGENQPQHF. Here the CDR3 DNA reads TGTGCCAGCCTTCGGGCAGGGGAGAATCAGCCCCAGCATTTT. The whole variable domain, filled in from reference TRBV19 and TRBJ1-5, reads DGGITQSPKYLFRKEGQNVTLSCEQNLNHDAMYWYRQDPGQGLRLIYYSQIVNDFQKGDIAEGYSVSREKKESFPLTVTSAQKNPTAFYLCASLRAGENQPQHFGDGTRLSIL.

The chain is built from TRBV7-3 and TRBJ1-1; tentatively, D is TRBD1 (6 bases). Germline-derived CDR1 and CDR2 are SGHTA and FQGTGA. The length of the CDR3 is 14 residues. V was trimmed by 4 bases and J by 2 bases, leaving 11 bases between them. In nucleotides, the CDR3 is TGTGCCAGCAGCTCTGGACAGAGTAACACTGAAGCTTTCTTT. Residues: CASSSGQSNTEAFF. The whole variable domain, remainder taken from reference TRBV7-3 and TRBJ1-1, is GAGVSQTPSNKVTEKGKYVELRCDPISGHTALYWYRQSLGQGPEFLIYFQGTGAADDSGLPNDRFFAVRPEGSVSTLKIQRTERGDSAVYLCASSSGQSNTEAFFGQGTRLTVV.

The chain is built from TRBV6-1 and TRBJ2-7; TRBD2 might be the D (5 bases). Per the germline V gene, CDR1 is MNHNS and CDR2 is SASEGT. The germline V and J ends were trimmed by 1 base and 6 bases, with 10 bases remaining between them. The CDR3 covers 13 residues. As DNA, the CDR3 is TGTGCCAGCAGTGAAGGGGCGAGGGTCGAGCAGTACTTC. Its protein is CASSEGARVEQYF.

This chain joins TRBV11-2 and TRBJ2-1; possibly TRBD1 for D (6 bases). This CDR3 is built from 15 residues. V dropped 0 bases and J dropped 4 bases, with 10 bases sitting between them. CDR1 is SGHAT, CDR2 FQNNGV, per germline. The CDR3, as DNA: TGTGCCAGCAGCTTAGACCCAGGGGTTTACAATGAGCAGTTCTTC. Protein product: CASSLDPGVYNEQFF.

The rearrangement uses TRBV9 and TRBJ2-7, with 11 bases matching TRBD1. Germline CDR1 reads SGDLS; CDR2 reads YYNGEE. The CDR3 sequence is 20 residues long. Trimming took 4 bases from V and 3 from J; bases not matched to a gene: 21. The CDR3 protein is CASSSSARTGGGSGNYEQYF. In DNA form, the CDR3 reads TGTGCCAGCAGCTCATCCGCCCGGACAGGGGGCGGGTCGGGAAACTACGAGCAGTACTTC. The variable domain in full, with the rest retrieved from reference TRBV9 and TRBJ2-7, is DSGVTQTPKHLITATGQRVTLRCSPRSGDLSVYWYQQSLDQGLQFLIQYYNGEERAKGNILERFSAQQFPDLHSELNLSSLELGDSALYFCASSSSARTGGGSGNYEQYFGPGTRLTVT.

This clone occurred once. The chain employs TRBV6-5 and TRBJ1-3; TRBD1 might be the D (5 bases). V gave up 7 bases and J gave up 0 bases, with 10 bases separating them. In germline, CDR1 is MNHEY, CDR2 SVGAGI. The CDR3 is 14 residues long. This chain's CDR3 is CASTDRHSGNTIYF. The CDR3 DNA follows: TGTGCCAGCACCGACAGACACTCTGGAAACACCATATATTTT.